This entry features one T cell receptor beta chain sequence. Sequenced material consisted of expressed TCRB transcripts (all of the isolated RNA was reverse transcribed). Libraries were prepared by immunoSEQ multiplex PCR; TCRdb keeps only in-frame clonotypes and omits some of them. The sample has about 240,000 clones; about 26% are singletons. The sample is drawn from a study of beta chain features in type 1 diabetes. Sample: central memory CD4+ T cells from blood. The source is a man younger than 45 in good health.

As DNA, the CDR3 is TGTGCCAGCAGCCGCGGGGGTGGACAATATGAGCAGTTCTTC. Residues: CASSRGGGQYEQFF. This chain uses TRBV7-2 with TRBJ2-1; 7 bases agree with TRBD2. Germline CDR1 is SGHTA and CDR2 is FQGNSA. This CDR3 spans 14 amino acids. V trimming: 5 bases; J trimming: 8 bases; junction bases outside the gene matches: 9. The complete variable domain, with remaining parts taken from reference TRBV7-2 and TRBJ2-1, reads GAGVSQSPSNKVTEKGKDVELRCDPISGHTALYWYRQSLGQGLEFLIYFQGNSAPDKSGLPSDRFSAERTGGSVSTLTIQRTQQEDSAVYLCASSRGGGQYEQFFGPGTRLTVL.